This T cell receptor beta chain is drawn from a study of CD4 T cell repertoires in COVID-19. These memory T cells were uncultured and sequenced directly after ex vivo isolation. Notes on this clone: Its antigen is undetermined.

Using immunoSEQ multiplex PCR, the repertoire was profiled, and TCRdb retains in-frame clones only, with some absent. In the table there are 23,000 or so clones, around nine tenths of which are singletons. CDR3 length: 13 residues. The germline gives CDR1 SGHRS, CDR2 YFSETQ. Trimming removed 4 bases at V and 5 bases at J, with 13 bases between. Study conclusions and caveats: Suggested intraclonal diversification: top SARS-CoV-2-reactive clonotypes appeared in two or three memory subsets.

The TCR comes from a human donor who had COVID-19. The material was central memory CD4+ T cells from blood, obtained before the COVID-19 pandemic. J is TRBJ2-7 and V is TRBV5-1; no firm D call. The CDR3 loop reads CASSPTLGDEQYF. The CDR3 nucleotides read TGCGCCAGCAGCCCGACCTTGGGCGACGAGCAGTACTTC.